This T cell receptor (beta chain) comes out of a study of blood T cells in healthy people across ages. Points from the study as a whole: Older individuals had lower TCR beta diversity per million T cells (the decline was roughly linear).

A second about 7 to 11 cycle PCR used barcoded and J-beta primers. TCRdb itself ran the 5' RACE reads through MiXCR, one entry per CDR3 protein. The sample yields roughly 1,500,000 distinct CDR3 sequences, 42% seen once. Per the germline V gene, CDR1 is SGHAT and CDR2 is FQNNGV. Trimming took 1 base from V and 2 from J, leaving 3 bases between them. CDR3 size: 13 residues. On this clonotype: What it binds is not known.

This sequence originates from a woman in her late teens or twenties in good health. The chain employs TRBV11-2 and TRBJ1-3; D not resolved. The material sequenced was blood. DNA of the CDR3: TGTGCCAGCAGCTTAGGGACTGGAAACACCATATATTTT. It specifies CASSLGTGNTIYF.